The 32 T cell receptor beta chains presented below share a single source sample, sequenced in a study of long-term antiretroviral therapy in people with HIV. The immunoSEQ assay was v3.0, run at survey level. The data were produced by immunoSEQ multiplex PCR, yet TCRdb's version contains in-frame clones alone and is incomplete. The top ten hold about 3.5% of the sample, which has some 25,000 clones, roughly 86% seen once. The material sequenced was unsorted PBMCs, taken 1.9 years after starting antiretroviral therapy. The receptors were sampled from a woman aged 25 to 39 with HIV.

This clone was seen a handful of times. V is TRBV2 and J is TRBJ2-1, with 9 bases identical to TRBD2. CDR1 is SNHLY and CDR2 is FYNNEI in the germline V gene. The CDR3 covers 14 residues. V shed 6 bases and J 6 bases; nucleotides not matched to a gene: 6. CDR3 nucleotides: TGTGCCAGCAGCCCGACTAGCGGTTCCAATGAGCAGTTCTTC. Translated: CASSPTSGSNEQFF.

The chain carries TRBV29-1 and TRBJ1-5; TRBD1 agrees at 8 bases. Trimming removed 7 bases from V and 8 bases from J; junction bases left unmatched: 13. The CDR3 consists of 14 residues. Germline V gene lookup returns CDR1 SQVTM and CDR2 ANQGSEA. The CDR3, as DNA: TGCAGCGCTACCCTGACAGGGGTTGACGAGCCCCAGCATTTT. It codes for CSATLTGVDEPQHF.

J is TRBJ1-1 and V is TRBV4-1; D is unresolved. V lost 5 bases, J lost 6 bases, and 13 bases lay in between. Germline CDR1 MGHRA, CDR2 YSYEKL. The CDR3 runs to 13 residues. The chain's CDR3 is CASSIVGSAEAFF. CDR3 sequence (DNA): TGCGCCAGCAGCATAGTAGGTTCGGCTGAAGCTTTCTTT.

CDR3 sequence: CASSPLRSPLHF. CDR3 nucleotide sequence: TGTGCCAGTAGTCCGCTAAGGTCACCCCTCCACTTT. This rearrangement joins TRBV19 to TRBJ1-6; D gene uncertain. The ends were cut back, 5 bases at V and 10 bases at J, with 9 bases in the middle. The germline V gene has CDR1 LNHDA and CDR2 SQIVND (reference sequence). This CDR3 is built from 12 residues.

The CDR3 loop is CASSERGAGTVSQPQHF. The CDR3 DNA sequence: TGTGCCAGCAGTGAAAGGGGGGCCGGGACCGTTAGCCAGCCCCAGCATTTT. The rearrangement links TRBV2 to TRBJ1-5; D perhaps matches TRBD1 (6 bases). Trimming shortened V by 2 bases and J by 7 bases, and 21 bases separated the two germline ends. The CDR3 totals 17 residues. Germline loops: CDR1 SNHLY, CDR2 FYNNEI.

This clone came up once. The J gene is TRBJ2-5, the V gene TRBV29-1; D is ambiguous. This CDR3 is built from 11 residues. From germline, CDR1 is SQVTM and CDR2 ANQGSEA. V lost 7 bases, J lost 7 bases, and 13 bases lay in between. CDR3 nucleotides: TGCAGCGCTTACCGGACGGGGACCCAGTACTTC. This translates into CSAYRTGTQYF.

J is TRBJ2-3 and V is TRBV6-5; D not certain. V lost 8 bases and J lost 3, with 12 bases in between. Germline V gene sequence: CDR1 MNHEY, CDR2 SVGAGI. The CDR3 spans 13 residues. The CDR3 region is CASVNKWTDTQYF. The CDR3 DNA follows: TGTGCCAGCGTGAATAAATGGACAGATACGCAGTATTTT.

The V gene is TRBV15, the J gene TRBJ2-5, with TRBD2 matching over 8 bases. The germline gives CDR1 LNHNV, CDR2 YYDKDF (reference sequence). J lost 5 bases, V lost 3 bases, and 8 bases had no gene match. The CDR3 is 15 residues long. The CDR3 here is CATSRSGGPTETQYF. In DNA, the CDR3 is TGTGCCACCAGCAGGAGCGGGGGCCCTACGGAGACCCAGTACTTC.

The V call is TRBV7-9, the J call TRBJ1-6; D unclear. Trimming removed 4 bases from V and 8 bases from J, with 9 bases in between. Germline V gives CDR1 SEHNR, CDR2 FQNEAQ (reference sequence). The CDR3 contains 13 residues. The CDR3 region has the DNA TGTGCCAGCAGCTCCGACTCACATTCACCCCTCCACTTT. This sequence encodes CASSSDSHSPLHF.

The genes are TRBV5-1 and TRBJ1-6; 7 positions match TRBD1. The length of the CDR3 is 19 residues. The germline V gene encodes CDR1 SGHRS and CDR2 YFSETQ. The ends lost 0 bases at V and 0 bases at J; junction bases unmatched: 9. The CDR3 coding sequence is TGCGCCAGCAGCTTGGCCCCGACAGGGATGGGCTCCTATAATTCACCCCTCCACTTT. Encoded protein: CASSLAPTGMGSYNSPLHF.

The chain employs TRBV5-1 and TRBJ2-5; D gene uncertain. The V gene lost 0 bases and the J gene lost 5 bases, with 8 bases spanning the gap. The CDR3 has 13 residues. The germline V gene has CDR1 SGHRS and CDR2 YFSETQ. The CDR3 region has the DNA TGCGCCAGCAGCTTGGGGGCGCGGGAGACCCAGTACTTC. Translated: CASSLGARETQYF.

The DNA of the CDR3 is TGTGCCAGCAGCTTGGATTCAGGGGCAGGAAATGAGCAGTTCTTC. Translating it yields CASSLDSGAGNEQFF. The V and J genes are TRBV5-5 and TRBJ2-1, with D maybe TRBD1 (6 bases). The CDR3 runs to 15 residues. The germline CDR1 and CDR2 sequences are SGHKS and YYEKEE (reference sequence). Deletions cut 0 bases from V and 7 bases from J, with 14 bases between.

This chain links TRBV10-2 with TRBJ2-7; D gene unclear. From germline, CDR1 is WSHSY and CDR2 SAAADI. Trimming took 7 bases from V and 4 from J, leaving 14 bases between them. This CDR3 has 13 amino acids. In DNA form, the CDR3 reads TGCGCCAGCAATGGCCTTAATGATTACGAGCAGTACTTC. It codes for CASNGLNDYEQYF.

The chain carries TRBV29-1 and TRBJ1-2, with D hard to call. The germline gives CDR1 SQVTM, CDR2 ANQGSEA. CDR3 length: 12 amino acids. V was trimmed by 3 bases and J by 4 bases, leaving 9 bases between them. The CDR3, as DNA: TGCAGCGTTGAGGCCGATACCTATGGCTACACCTTC. It yields the protein CSVEADTYGYTF.

The chain uses TRBV30 and TRBJ1-4; the D gene is possibly TRBD1 (6 bases). The CDR3 length is 13 residues. V shed 1 base and J shed 8 bases, with 11 bases lying between them. In germline, CDR1 is GTSNPN, CDR2 SVGIG (reference sequence). CDR3 residues: CAWSETTGEKLFF. The CDR3 DNA is TGTGCCTGGAGTGAAACAACAGGGGAAAAACTGTTTTTT.

The genes are TRBV7-3 and TRBJ2-5; weak D call: TRBD1 (6 bases). This CDR3 has 15 amino acids. V lost 3 bases and J 4 bases, leaving 15 bases between the germline ends. CDR1 is SGHTA, CDR2 FQGTGA, per germline. The CDR3 protein is CASSLTPDRLETQYF. The CDR3 coding sequence is TGTGCCAGCAGCTTGACCCCGGACAGATTAGAGACCCAGTACTTC.

This clone showed up just once. This rearrangement joins TRBV6-1 to TRBJ2-2, with D possibly matching TRBD1 (5 bases). This CDR3 is built from 13 residues. Germline CDR1 MNHNS, CDR2 SASEGT. The V and J ends lost 8 bases and 7 bases respectively, with 14 bases between them. CDR3 protein: CASQIQDVGELFF. The CDR3 nucleotides are TGTGCCAGCCAAATACAGGATGTCGGGGAGCTGTTTTTT.

The rearrangement joins TRBV2 to TRBJ2-2; TRBD1 aligns across 7 bases. The CDR3 spans 15 residues. V lost 5 bases, J lost 1 base, and 4 bases stayed unmatched. From germline, CDR1 is SNHLY and CDR2 FYNNEI. Here the CDR3 DNA reads TGTGCCAGCAGTATCAGGACAGGGAACACCGGGGAGCTGTTTTTT. Its translation: CASSIRTGNTGELFF.

This clone was observed once. This chain joins TRBV5-8 and TRBJ1-5; 11 bases map to TRBD1. V gave up 4 bases and J gave up 6 bases; unmatched junction bases: 6. Per germline, CDR1 SGHTS and CDR2 YDEGEE. This CDR3 contains 15 residues. CDR3 DNA: TGTGCCAGCAGCCTGGGGACAGGGGGTACTCAGCCCCAGCATTTT. Encoded protein: CASSLGTGGTQPQHF. Full variable domain (outside the CDR3, taken from reference TRBV5-8 and TRBJ1-5): EAGVTQSPTHLIKTRGQQATLRCSPISGHTSVYWYQQALGLGLQFLLWYDEGEERNRGNFPPRFSGRQFPNYSSELNVNALELEDSALYLCASSLGTGGTQPQHFGDGTRLSIL.

The table lists this clone with a few counts. This chain uses TRBV10-1 with TRBJ2-7; weak D call: TRBD2 (5 bases). V was pared by 0 bases and J by 6 bases, with 6 bases between. CDR1 WNHNN and CDR2 SYGVQD come from the germline V gene (reference sequence). The CDR3 is 12 amino acids. CDR3 DNA sequence: TGCGCCAGCAGTGAGTCTGGGAGCGAGCAGTACTTC. It codes for CASSESGSEQYF.

J is TRBJ2-6 and V is TRBV27, with 7 positions matching TRBD2. Trimming at V came to 7 bases and at J to 4 bases, leaving 7 bases not matched to a gene. The CDR3 spans 15 residues. The V gene's germline CDR1 is MNHEY and CDR2 SMNVEV (reference sequence). This CDR3 reads CASTWGGLGANVLTF. The CDR3 nucleotides are TGTGCCAGCACCTGGGGGGGTCTGGGGGCCAACGTCCTGACTTTC. The full variable domain, completed using reference TRBV27 and TRBJ2-6, is EAQVTQNPRYLITVTGKKLTVTCSQNMNHEYMSWYRQDPGLGLRQIYYSMNVEVTDKGDVPEGYKVSRKEKRNFPLILESPSPNQTSLYFCASTWGGLGANVLTFGAGSRLTVL.

The chain has TRBV18 and TRBJ1-1, with D uncertain. This CDR3 contains 14 residues. Per germline, CDR1 KGHSH and CDR2 LQKENI. Trimming took 2 bases from V and 5 from J, leaving 12 bases between them. CDR3 sequence reads: CASSPDRPGTEAFF. The CDR3 DNA reads as TGTGCCAGCTCACCAGATCGCCCGGGGACTGAAGCTTTCTTT.

The chain links TRBV6-5 to TRBJ2-7; D remains unclear. Germline CDR1 and CDR2: MNHEY and SVGAGI. The CDR3 totals 16 residues. V lost 3 bases, J lost 1 base, and 16 bases lay in between. CDR3 region: CASSYSKGGRSYEQYF. CDR3 coding DNA: TGTGCCAGCAGTTATTCCAAGGGCGGCAGATCCTACGAGCAGTACTTC.

The chain is built from TRBV4-1 and TRBJ2-1; TRBD2 matches 9 bases. Germline CDR1 and CDR2: MGHRA and YSYEKL. J was trimmed by 6 bases and V by 0 bases; bases with no gene match: 12. The CDR3 has 18 residues. The CDR3 nucleotides are TGCGCCAGCAGCCAAGATGGCATAACGCTAGCGGGGCTCAATGAGCAGTTCTTC. Its translation is CASSQDGITLAGLNEQFF.

The V gene is TRBV21-1, the J gene TRBJ2-3; TRBD2 is taken as the D call from the table, unchecked against the DNA. TRBV21-1 is labeled a pseudogene. The CDR3 loop spans 16 amino acids. The CDR3 region is CASPFGELYITDTQYF. The CDR3 bases are TGTGCCAGTCCTTTCGGGGAATTGTATATCACAGATACGCAGTATTTT.

This rearrangement joins TRBV5-1 to TRBJ1-6, with 7 bases that match TRBD1. This CDR3 spans 15 amino acids. Germline CDR1 is SGHRS and CDR2 is YFSETQ. Unmatched junction bases numbered 2, after V lost 0 bases and J lost 5 bases. As DNA, the CDR3 is TGCGCCAGCAGCTTGGGTGGGACAGATAATTCACCCCTCCACTTT. It yields the protein CASSLGGTDNSPLHF.

To note about this clone: Other DNA sequences from this sample encode an identical CDR3 as well. The chain recombines TRBV30 with TRBJ1-2; 7 bases are shared with TRBD1. Germline CDR1 GTSNPN, CDR2 SVGIG (reference sequence). Trimming cost V 0 bases and J 8 bases; bases outside gene matches: 6. The CDR3 loop spans 13 amino acids. The CDR3 DNA is TGTGCCTGGAGTGTACGACAGGGACGGGGCTACACCTTC. Translation gives CAWSVRQGRGYTF.

The genes are TRBV13 and TRBJ1-4; perhaps TRBD1 as D (6 bases). Between the trimmed V and J ends, which lost 0 bases and 2 bases, there was a span of 10 bases. The germline V gene encodes CDR1 PRHDT and CDR2 FYEKMQ (reference sequence). This CDR3 spans 16 amino acids. CDR3 coding DNA: TGTGCCAGCAGCTTAGGACTCCAGGGGACTAATGAAAAACTGTTTTTT. Translated: CASSLGLQGTNEKLFF.

The rearrangement uses TRBV20-1 and TRBJ1-2; TRBD1 is a possible D gene (5 bases). The CDR3 has 11 amino acids. CDR1 and CDR2 (germline): DFQATT, SNEGSKA (reference sequence). The CDR3 region is CTYRSQGGYTF. The CDR3 nucleotides are TGCACCTACAGGTCTCAGGGTGGCTACACCTTC.

The chain has TRBV2 and TRBJ1-5; a weak D match, TRBD1 (5 bases). The germline V and J ends were trimmed by 6 bases and 6 bases, with 15 bases remaining between them. The CDR3 is 14 residues long. Looked up from germline, CDR1 is SNHLY and CDR2 is FYNNEI. This chain's CDR3 is CASSKSPGTQPQHF. The CDR3 DNA reads TGTGCCAGCAGCAAATCTCCAGGGACTCAGCCCCAGCATTTT.

This sequence joins TRBV7-2 and TRBJ2-5, with 10 bases that match TRBD2. CDR3 length: 15 amino acids. The trim removed 5 bases at V and 5 bases at J, leaving 8 bases unmatched. CDR1 is SGHTA and CDR2 is FQGNSA in the germline V gene. CDR3 sequence: CASSQTRTSGETQYF. As DNA, the CDR3 is TGTGCCAGCAGCCAGACCCGGACTAGCGGCGAGACCCAGTACTTC.

The chain recombines TRBV6-6 with TRBJ1-5; D is unresolved. This CDR3 comprises 14 residues. CDR1 and CDR2 from the germline V gene are MNHNY and SVGAGI (reference sequence). Trimming left V 5 bases short and J 3 bases short, with 11 bases between. The CDR3 nucleotides read TGTGCCAGCAGTGACCGCCTAACCAATCAGCCCCAGCATTTT. Its protein product is CASSDRLTNQPQHF.